This T cell receptor beta chain was sequenced in a study of CD4 T cells in relation to SARS-CoV-2 and coronaviruses. For this clone: Its target is unknown.

The unexposed donors gave CD4+ T cells in about 2011-2018, prior to COVID-19. After around nine days of culture, CD4+ T cells were isolated. The data were produced by immunoSEQ multiplex PCR, yet TCRdb's version contains in-frame clones alone and is incomplete. Of roughly 21,000 clones in the sample, about 70% were seen once. From germline, CDR1 is ENHRY and CDR2 SYGVKD. J gave up 3 bases and V 4 bases, and 3 bases lay outside the gene matches. The CDR3 loop spans 15 amino acids. The receptor was isolated from a human donor in good health. Sample: CD4+ T cells from PBMCs, cultured in vitro. The V call is TRBV10-3, the J call TRBJ1-6; 7 bases fit TRBD1. The CDR3 loop is CAISARDSYNSPLHF. The CDR3 DNA follows: TGTGCCATCAGTGCCAGGGACAGCTATAATTCACCCCTCCACTTT.